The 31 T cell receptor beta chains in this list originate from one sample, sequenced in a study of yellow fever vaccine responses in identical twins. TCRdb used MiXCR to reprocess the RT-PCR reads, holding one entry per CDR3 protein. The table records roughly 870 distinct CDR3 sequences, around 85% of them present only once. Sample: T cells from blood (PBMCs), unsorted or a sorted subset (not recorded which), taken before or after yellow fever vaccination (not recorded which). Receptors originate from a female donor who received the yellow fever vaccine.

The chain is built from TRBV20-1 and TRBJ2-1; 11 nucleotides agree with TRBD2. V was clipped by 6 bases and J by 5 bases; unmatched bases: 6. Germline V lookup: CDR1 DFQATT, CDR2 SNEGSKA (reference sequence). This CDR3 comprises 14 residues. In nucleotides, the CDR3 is TGCAGTGCACTGGGACTAGCGGAAAACAATGAGCAGTTCTTC. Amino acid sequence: CSALGLAENNEQFF.

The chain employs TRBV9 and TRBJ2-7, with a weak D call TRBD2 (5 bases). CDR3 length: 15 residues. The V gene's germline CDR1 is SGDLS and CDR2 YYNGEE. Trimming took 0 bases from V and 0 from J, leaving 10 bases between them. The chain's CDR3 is CASSVGPGSSYEQYF. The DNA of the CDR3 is TGTGCCAGCAGCGTAGGCCCGGGGAGCTCCTACGAGCAGTACTTC.

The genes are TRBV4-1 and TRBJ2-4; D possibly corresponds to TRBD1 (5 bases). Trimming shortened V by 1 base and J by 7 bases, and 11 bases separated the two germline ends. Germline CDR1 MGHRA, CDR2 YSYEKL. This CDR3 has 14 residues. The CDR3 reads CASSQVQVGNIQYF. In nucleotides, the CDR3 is TGCGCCAGCAGCCAAGTACAGGTCGGGAACATTCAGTACTTC.

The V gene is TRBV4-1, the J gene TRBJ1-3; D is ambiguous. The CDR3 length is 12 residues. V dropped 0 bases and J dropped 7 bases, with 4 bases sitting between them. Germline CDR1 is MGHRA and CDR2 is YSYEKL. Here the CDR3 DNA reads TGCGCCAGCAGCCAAGACGGGAACACCATATATTTT. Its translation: CASSQDGNTIYF.

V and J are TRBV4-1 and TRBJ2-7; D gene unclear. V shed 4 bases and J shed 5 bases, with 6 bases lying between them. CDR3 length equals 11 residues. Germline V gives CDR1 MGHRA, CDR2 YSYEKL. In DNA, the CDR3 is TGCGCCAGCAGCCTCGGTAACGAGCAGTACTTC. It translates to CASSLGNEQYF.

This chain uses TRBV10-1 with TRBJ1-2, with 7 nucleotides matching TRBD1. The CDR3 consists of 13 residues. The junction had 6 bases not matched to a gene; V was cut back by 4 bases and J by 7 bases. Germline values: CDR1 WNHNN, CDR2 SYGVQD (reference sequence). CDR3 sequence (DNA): TGCGCCAGCAGTGCGACAGGGATGGGTGGCTACACCTTC. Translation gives CASSATGMGGYTF.

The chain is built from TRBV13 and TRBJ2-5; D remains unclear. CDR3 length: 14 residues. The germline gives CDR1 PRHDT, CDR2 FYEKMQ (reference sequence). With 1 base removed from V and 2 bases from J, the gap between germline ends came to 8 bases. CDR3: CASSLARFQETQYF. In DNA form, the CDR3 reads TGTGCCAGCAGCTTAGCCCGGTTTCAAGAGACCCAGTACTTC.

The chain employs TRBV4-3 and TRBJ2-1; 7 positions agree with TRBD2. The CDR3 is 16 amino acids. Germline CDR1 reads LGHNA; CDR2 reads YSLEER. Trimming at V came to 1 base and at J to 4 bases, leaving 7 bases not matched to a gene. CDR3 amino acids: CASSQVPGGKYNEQFF. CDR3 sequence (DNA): TGCGCCAGCAGCCAAGTGCCCGGGGGGAAATACAATGAGCAGTTCTTC.

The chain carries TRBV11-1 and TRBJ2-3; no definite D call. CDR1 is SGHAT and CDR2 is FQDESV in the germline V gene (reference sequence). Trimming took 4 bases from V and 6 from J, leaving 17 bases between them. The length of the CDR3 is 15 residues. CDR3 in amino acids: CASSSKERMVDTQYF. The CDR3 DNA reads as TGTGCCAGCAGCTCCAAGGAGAGGATGGTGGATACGCAGTATTTT. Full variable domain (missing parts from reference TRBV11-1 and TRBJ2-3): EAEVAQSPRYKITEKSQAVAFWCDPISGHATLYWYRQILGQGPELLVQFQDESVVDDSQLPKDRFSAERLKGVDSTLKIQPAELGDSAMYLCASSSKERMVDTQYFGPGTRLTVL.

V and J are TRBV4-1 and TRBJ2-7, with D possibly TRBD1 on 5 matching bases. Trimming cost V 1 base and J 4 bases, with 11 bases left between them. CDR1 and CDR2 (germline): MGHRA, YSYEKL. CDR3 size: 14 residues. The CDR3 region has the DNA TGCGCCAGCAGCCAAGCAGGACAAGGATACGAGCAGTACTTC. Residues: CASSQAGQGYEQYF.

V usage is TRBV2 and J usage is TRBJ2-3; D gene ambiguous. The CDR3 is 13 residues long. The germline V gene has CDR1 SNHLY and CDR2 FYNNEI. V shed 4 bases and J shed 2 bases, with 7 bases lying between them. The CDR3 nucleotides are TGTGCCAGCAGTGTTGCCCACACAGATACGCAGTATTTT. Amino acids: CASSVAHTDTQYF. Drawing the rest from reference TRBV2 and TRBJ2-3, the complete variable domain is EPEVTQTPSHQVTQMGQEVILRCVPISNHLYFYWYRQILGQKVEFLVSFYNNEISEKSEIFDDQFSVERPDGSNFTLKIRSTKLEDSAMYFCASSVAHTDTQYFGPGTRLTVL.

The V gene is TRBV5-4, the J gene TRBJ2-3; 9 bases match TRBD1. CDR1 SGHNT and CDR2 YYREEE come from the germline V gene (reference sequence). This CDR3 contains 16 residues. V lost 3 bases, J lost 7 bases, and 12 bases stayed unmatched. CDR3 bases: TGTGCCAGCAGCTCACCCGGGACAGGGACGCAGAATACGCAGTATTTT. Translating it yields CASSSPGTGTQNTQYF.

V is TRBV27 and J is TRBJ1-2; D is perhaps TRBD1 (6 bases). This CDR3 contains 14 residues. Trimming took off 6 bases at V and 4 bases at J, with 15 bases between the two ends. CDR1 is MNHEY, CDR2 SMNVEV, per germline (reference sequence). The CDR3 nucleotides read TGTGCCAGCAGCGTCCACCTAGGGGGCTATGGCTACACCTTC. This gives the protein CASSVHLGGYGYTF.

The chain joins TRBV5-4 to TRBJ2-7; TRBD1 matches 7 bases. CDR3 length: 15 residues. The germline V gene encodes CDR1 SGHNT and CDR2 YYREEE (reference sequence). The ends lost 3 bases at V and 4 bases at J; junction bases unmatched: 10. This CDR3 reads CASSSRQGSFYEQYF. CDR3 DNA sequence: TGTGCCAGCAGCTCCCGACAGGGAAGTTTTTACGAGCAGTACTTC.

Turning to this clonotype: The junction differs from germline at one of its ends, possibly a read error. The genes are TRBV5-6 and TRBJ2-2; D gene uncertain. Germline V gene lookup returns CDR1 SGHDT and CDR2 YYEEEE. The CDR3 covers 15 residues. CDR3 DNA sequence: TGTGCCAGCAACTTGGAACTTAGGCTGACCGGGGAGCTGTTTTTT. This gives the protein CASNLELRLTGELFF.

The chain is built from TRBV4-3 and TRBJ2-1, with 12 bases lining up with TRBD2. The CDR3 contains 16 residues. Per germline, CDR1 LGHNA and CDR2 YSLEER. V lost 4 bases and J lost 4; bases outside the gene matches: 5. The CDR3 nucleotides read TGCGCCAGCAGCCGCCGACTAGCGGGGGCGTACAATGAGCAGTTCTTC. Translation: CASSRRLAGAYNEQFF.

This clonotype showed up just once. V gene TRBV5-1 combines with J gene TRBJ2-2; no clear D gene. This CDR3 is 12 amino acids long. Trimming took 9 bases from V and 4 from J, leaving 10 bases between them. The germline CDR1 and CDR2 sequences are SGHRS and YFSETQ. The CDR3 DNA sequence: TGCGCCATCCGGACGGGCACCGGGGAGCTGTTTTTT. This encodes CAIRTGTGELFF.

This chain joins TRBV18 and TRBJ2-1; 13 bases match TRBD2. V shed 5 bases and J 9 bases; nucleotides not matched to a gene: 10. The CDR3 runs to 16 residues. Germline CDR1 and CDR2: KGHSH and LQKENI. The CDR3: CASSDPLAGGPSEQFF. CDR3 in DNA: TGTGCCAGCTCAGACCCACTAGCGGGAGGGCCGAGTGAGCAGTTCTTC.

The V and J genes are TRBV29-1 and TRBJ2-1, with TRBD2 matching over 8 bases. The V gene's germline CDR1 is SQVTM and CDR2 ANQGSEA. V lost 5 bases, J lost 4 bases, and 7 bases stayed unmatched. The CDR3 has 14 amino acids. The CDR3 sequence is CSVREGLSYNEQFF. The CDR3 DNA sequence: TGCAGCGTTCGGGAGGGCTTGTCATACAATGAGCAGTTCTTC.

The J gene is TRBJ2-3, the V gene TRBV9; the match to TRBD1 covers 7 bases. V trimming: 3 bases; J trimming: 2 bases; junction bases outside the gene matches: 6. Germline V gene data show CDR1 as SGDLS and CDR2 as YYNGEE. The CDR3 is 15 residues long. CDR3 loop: CASSAGTAFTDTQYF. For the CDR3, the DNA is TGTGCCAGCAGCGCCGGGACAGCTTTCACAGATACGCAGTATTTT.

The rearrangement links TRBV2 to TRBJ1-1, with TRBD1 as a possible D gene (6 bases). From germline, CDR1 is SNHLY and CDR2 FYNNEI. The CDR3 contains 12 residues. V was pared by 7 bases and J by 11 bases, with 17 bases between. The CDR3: CASTRDTMGAFF. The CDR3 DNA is TGTGCCAGCACTAGGGACACTATGGGGGCTTTCTTT.

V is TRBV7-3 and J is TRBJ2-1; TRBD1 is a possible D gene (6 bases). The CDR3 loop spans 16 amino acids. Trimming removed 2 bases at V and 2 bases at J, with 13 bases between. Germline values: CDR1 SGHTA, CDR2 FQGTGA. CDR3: CASSLGTRPPYNEQFF. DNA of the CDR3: TGTGCCAGCAGCTTAGGGACACGGCCTCCCTACAATGAGCAGTTCTTC.

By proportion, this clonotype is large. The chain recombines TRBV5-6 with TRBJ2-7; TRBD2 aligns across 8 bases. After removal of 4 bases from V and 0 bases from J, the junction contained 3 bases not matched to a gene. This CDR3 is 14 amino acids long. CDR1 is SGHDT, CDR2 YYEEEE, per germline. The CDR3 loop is CASSISGTSYEQYF. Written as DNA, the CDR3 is TGTGCCAGCAGCATTAGCGGGACCTCCTACGAGCAGTACTTC.

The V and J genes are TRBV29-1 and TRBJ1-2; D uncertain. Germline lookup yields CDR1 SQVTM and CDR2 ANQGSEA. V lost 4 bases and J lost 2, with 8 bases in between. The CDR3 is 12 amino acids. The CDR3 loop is CSVVGENYGYTF. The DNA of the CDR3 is TGCAGCGTTGTCGGGGAAAACTATGGCTACACCTTC.

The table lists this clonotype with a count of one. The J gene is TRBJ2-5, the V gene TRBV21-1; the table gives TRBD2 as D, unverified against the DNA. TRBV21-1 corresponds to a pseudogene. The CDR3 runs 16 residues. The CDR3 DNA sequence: TGTGCCAGCAGCAAAGATTTGCGGGCTGTGCAAGAGACCCAGTACTTC. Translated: CASSKDLRAVQETQYF.

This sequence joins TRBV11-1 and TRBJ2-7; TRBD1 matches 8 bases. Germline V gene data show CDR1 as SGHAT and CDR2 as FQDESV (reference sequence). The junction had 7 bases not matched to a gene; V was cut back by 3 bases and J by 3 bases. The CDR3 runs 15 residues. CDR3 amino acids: CASSFPGQVNYEQYV. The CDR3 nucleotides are TGTGCCAGCAGCTTCCCGGGACAGGTAAACTACGAGCAGTACGTC.

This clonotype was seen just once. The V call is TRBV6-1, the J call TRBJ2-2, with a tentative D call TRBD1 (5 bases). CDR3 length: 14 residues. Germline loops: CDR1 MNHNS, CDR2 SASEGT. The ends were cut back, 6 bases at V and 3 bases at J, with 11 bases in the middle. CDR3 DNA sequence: TGTGCCAGCAGCCAGGGAAGTGACACCGGGGAGCTGTTTTTT. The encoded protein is CASSQGSDTGELFF.

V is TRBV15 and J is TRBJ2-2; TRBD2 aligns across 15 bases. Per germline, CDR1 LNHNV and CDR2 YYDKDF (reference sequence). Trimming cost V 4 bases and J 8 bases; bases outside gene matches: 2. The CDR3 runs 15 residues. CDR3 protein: CATSKGLAGGGELFF. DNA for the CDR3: TGTGCCACCAGCAAGGGACTAGCGGGAGGAGGGGAGCTGTTTTTT.

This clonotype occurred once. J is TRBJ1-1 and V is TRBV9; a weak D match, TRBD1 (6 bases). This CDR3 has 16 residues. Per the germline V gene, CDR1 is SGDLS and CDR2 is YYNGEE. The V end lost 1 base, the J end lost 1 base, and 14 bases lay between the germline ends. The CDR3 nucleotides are TGTGCCAGCAGCGTACCACCTGGACAGCCGAACACTGAAGCTTTCTTT. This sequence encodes CASSVPPGQPNTEAFF.

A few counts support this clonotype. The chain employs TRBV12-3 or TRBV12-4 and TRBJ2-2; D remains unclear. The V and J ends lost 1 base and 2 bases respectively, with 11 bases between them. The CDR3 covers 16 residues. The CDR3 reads CASSLGPRDNTGELFF. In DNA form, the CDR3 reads TGTGCCAGCAGTTTAGGTCCTAGAGATAACACCGGGGAGCTGTTTTTT.

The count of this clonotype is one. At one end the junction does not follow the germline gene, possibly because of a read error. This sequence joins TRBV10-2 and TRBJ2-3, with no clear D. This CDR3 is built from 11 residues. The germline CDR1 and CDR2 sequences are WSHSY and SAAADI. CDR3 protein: CASSDVGTQYF. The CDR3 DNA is TGTGCCAGCAGTGATGTTGGGACGCAGTATTTT.